The source of this T cell receptor beta chain is a study of blood T cell repertoires in COVID-19. In the study overall: In each case, the material was cDNA or gDNA derived from T cells, B-cell-depleted T cells, or PBMCs.

Produced via immunoSEQ multiplex PCR; TCRdb's table is partial and in-frame only. The sample carries 150,000 to 200,000 clones, 70% to 85% recorded once. In Seattle, patients joined the study during active infection and were tracked longitudinally. The CDR3 spans 16 residues. Germline-derived CDR1 and CDR2 are SGHDT and YYEEEE. Trimming pared 3 bases from V and 2 bases from J, leaving 14 bases between. This TCR derives from a woman between 35 and 50 years old with COVID-19, enrolled during active disease. The sample taken for sequencing was peripheral blood. The rearrangement joins TRBV5-6 to TRBJ2-2; no clear D. CDR3 sequence: CASSYLGWSNTGELFF. The CDR3 nucleotides are TGTGCCAGCAGCTACCTCGGGTGGAGTAACACCGGGGAGCTGTTTTTT.